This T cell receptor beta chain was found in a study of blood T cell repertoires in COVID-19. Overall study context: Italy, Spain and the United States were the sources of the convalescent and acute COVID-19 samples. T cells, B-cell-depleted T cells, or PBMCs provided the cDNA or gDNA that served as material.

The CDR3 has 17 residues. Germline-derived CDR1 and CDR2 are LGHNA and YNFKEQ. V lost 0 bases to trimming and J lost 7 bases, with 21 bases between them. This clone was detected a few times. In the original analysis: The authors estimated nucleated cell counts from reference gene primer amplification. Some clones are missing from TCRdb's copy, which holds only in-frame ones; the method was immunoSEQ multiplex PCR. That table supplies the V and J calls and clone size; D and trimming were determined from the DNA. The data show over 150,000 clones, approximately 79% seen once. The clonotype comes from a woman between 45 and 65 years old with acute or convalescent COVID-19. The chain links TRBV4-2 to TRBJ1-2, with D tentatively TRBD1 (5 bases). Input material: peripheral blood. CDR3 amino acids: CASSQDWDSRPGGGYTF. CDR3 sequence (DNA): TGTGCCAGCAGCCAAGACTGGGACTCAAGGCCTGGGGGTGGCTACACCTTC.